This T cell receptor beta chain was observed in a study of cytomegalovirus exposure and HLA in healthy donors. Whole-study results and caveats: An Asian-associated ancestry cluster reportedly showed fewer N-insertions than the roughly 670-donor mean in a later analysis.

Worth noting for this clone: Its specificity is unknown.

Use of 60 Vbeta and 13 Jbeta primers characterized the PCR. The data were produced by immunoSEQ multiplex PCR, yet TCRdb's version contains in-frame clones alone and is incomplete. The sample has fewer than 200,000 clones; about 80% are singletons. This CDR3 region has 18 residues. CDR1 is SGHDN and CDR2 is FVKESK in the germline V gene. V dropped 4 bases and J dropped 0; count of bases not matched to a gene: 10. The sequenced sample was PBMCs. This TCR was sampled from a man aged 30-40 years in good health and CMV-seronegative. V is TRBV14 and J is TRBJ2-5; TRBD2 matches 11 bases. The CDR3 sequence is CASSPRLAGGSYQETQYF. The CDR3 DNA reads TGTGCCAGCAGCCCCCGGCTAGCGGGGGGTTCGTACCAAGAGACCCAGTACTTC.